The 25 T cell receptor beta chains below come from one sample, sequenced in a study of cytomegalovirus exposure and HLA in healthy donors. PCR was performed using 60 Vbeta and 13 Jbeta primers. Generated by immunoSEQ multiplex PCR, the TCRdb table keeps only in-frame clones and is missing some. The sample has under 150,000 clones, 55% to 65% seen once. Sequenced sample: PBMCs. These receptors were collected from a man between 40 and 49 years old in good health and CMV-seropositive.

V usage is TRBV28 and J usage is TRBJ2-6; no clear D gene. CDR3 length: 15 residues. Germline V gene lookup returns CDR1 MDHEN and CDR2 SYDVKM. Deletions cut 6 bases from V and 1 base from J, with 10 bases between. CDR3 sequence reads: CASSSPTSGANVLTF. The CDR3 region has the DNA TGTGCCAGCAGCTCACCAACTTCTGGGGCCAACGTCCTGACTTTC. Based on the CDR3 plus reference TRBV28 and TRBJ2-6, the full variable domain is DVKVTQSSRYLVKRTGEKVFLECVQDMDHENMFWYRQDPGLGLRLIYFSYDVKMKEKGDIPEGYSVSREKKERFSLILESASTNQTSMYLCASSSPTSGANVLTFGAGSRLTVL.

This sequence joins TRBV15 and TRBJ1-5, with D perhaps matching TRBD1 (5 bases). CDR1 and CDR2 from the germline V gene are LNHNV and YYDKDF (reference sequence). This CDR3 has 15 amino acids. V shed 4 bases and J shed 2 bases, with 12 bases lying between them. CDR3 protein: CATSIGVVGNQPQHF. The CDR3 DNA is TGTGCCACCAGCATAGGGGTTGTCGGCAATCAGCCCCAGCATTTT. Combining the CDR3 with reference TRBV15 and TRBJ1-5 gives the whole variable domain DAMVIQNPRYQVTQFGKPVTLSCSQTLNHNVMYWYQQKSSQAPKLLFHYYDKDFNNEADTPDNFQSRRPNTSFCFLDIRSPGLGDTAMYLCATSIGVVGNQPQHFGDGTRLSIL.

This clone has just one count. The chain links TRBV2 to TRBJ2-6; D may be TRBD2 (5 bases). The V and J ends lost 0 bases and 2 bases respectively, with 8 bases between them. CDR3 length: 16 amino acids. Germline V gene lookup returns CDR1 SNHLY and CDR2 FYNNEI. The CDR3 nucleotides are TGTGCCAGCAGTGAAGCTAGGACTCCTGGGGCCAACGTCCTGACTTTC. It yields the protein CASSEARTPGANVLTF.

The rearrangement uses TRBV10-3 and TRBJ2-5, with D perhaps TRBD2 (5 bases). V was pared by 4 bases and J by 2 bases, with 11 bases between. The CDR3 spans 14 residues. CDR1 and CDR2 (germline): ENHRY, SYGVKD. The CDR3 DNA follows: TGTGCCATCAGTGCGCACGGGGATCAAGAGACCCAGTACTTC. Protein product: CAISAHGDQETQYF.

About this clone itself: Other DNA sequences within the sample encode an identical CDR3. This chain joins TRBV6-5 and TRBJ2-7; TRBD1 matches at 9 bases. From germline, CDR1 is MNHEY and CDR2 SVGAGI. The trim removed 0 bases at V and 3 bases at J, leaving 0 bases unmatched. This CDR3 comprises 14 residues. Written as DNA, the CDR3 is TGTGCCAGCAGTTACTCGGGACAGGGCTACGAGCAGTACTTC. It is translated as CASSYSGQGYEQYF.

This chain links TRBV7-9 with TRBJ1-1, with 10 nucleotides matching TRBD1. Germline CDR1 SEHNR, CDR2 FQNEAQ (reference sequence). This CDR3 has 14 amino acids. J was trimmed by 5 bases and V by 5 bases; bases with no gene match: 5. CDR3 protein: CASSPGQGETEAFF. The CDR3 DNA sequence: TGTGCCAGCAGCCCCGGACAGGGGGAGACTGAAGCTTTCTTT.

V gene TRBV11-2 combines with J gene TRBJ1-5; unclear D gene. Trimming shortened V by 3 bases and J by 3 bases, and 9 bases separated the two germline ends. Germline CDR1 is SGHAT and CDR2 is FQNNGV. This CDR3 region has 14 residues. The CDR3 DNA reads TGTGCCAGCAGCTTTACAGATTCCAATCAGCCCCAGCATTTT. Translation: CASSFTDSNQPQHF.

This clone was seen a few times. The V gene is TRBV5-4, the J gene TRBJ1-2; tentatively, D is TRBD1 (5 bases). V lost 4 bases, J lost 4 bases, and 11 bases lay in between. Looked up from germline, CDR1 is SGHNT and CDR2 is YYREEE (reference sequence). The CDR3 spans 13 residues. This chain's CDR3 is CASSTDSVYGYTF. In DNA, the CDR3 is TGTGCCAGCAGCACTGACAGTGTCTATGGCTACACCTTC.

The chain employs TRBV7-9 and TRBJ1-4; maybe TRBD1 (6 bases). CDR3 size: 15 residues. Germline CDR1 and CDR2: SEHNR and FQNEAQ (reference sequence). Trimming pared 1 base from V and 4 bases from J, leaving 10 bases between. The CDR3 DNA follows: TGTGCCAGCAGCTTAGGAGGGACACTTAATGAAAAACTGTTTTTT. Its protein is CASSLGGTLNEKLFF.

The rearrangement uses TRBV5-1 and TRBJ2-3; 7 bases map to TRBD2. The CDR3 is made up of 16 amino acids. V shed 4 bases, J shed 6 bases, and the junction held 14 bases outside the gene matches. The germline gives CDR1 SGHRS, CDR2 YFSETQ. The CDR3 here is CASSAEGAGTSDTQYF. CDR3 nucleotides: TGCGCCAGCAGCGCCGAGGGAGCGGGAACGTCGGATACGCAGTATTTT.

The chain combines TRBV11-2 with TRBJ2-5, with 14 bases lining up with TRBD2. Germline V gives CDR1 SGHAT, CDR2 FQNNGV. The CDR3 totals 18 residues. With 5 bases clipped from V and 5 bases from J, the junction kept 13 bases outside the gene matches. CDR3 sequence: CASSTGTSGGGLRETQYF. The CDR3 region has the DNA TGTGCCAGCAGCACCGGGACTAGCGGGGGAGGGCTAAGGGAGACCCAGTACTTC.

V gene TRBV20-1 combines with J gene TRBJ2-7; D is unresolved. Germline CDR1 is DFQATT and CDR2 is SNEGSKA (reference sequence). CDR3 length equals 11 residues. The V end was cut by 5 bases, the J end by 3 bases, with 8 bases between. The CDR3 protein is CSAGSGYEQYF. CDR3 nucleotide sequence: TGCAGTGCTGGTTCCGGCTACGAGCAGTACTTC.

This clone was recorded once. The chain is built from TRBV11-2 and TRBJ2-5, with 9 bases that match TRBD2. Per the germline V gene, CDR1 is SGHAT and CDR2 is FQNNGV. The CDR3 runs to 16 residues. The J segment lost 1 base and the V segment lost 5 bases, leaving 8 bases of the junction unmatched. This CDR3 is CASSPGSSGAQETQYF. The DNA for the CDR3 is TGTGCCAGCAGCCCAGGCTCTAGCGGGGCCCAAGAGACCCAGTACTTC.

This clone has only a few counts. The rearrangement links TRBV18 to TRBJ1-5, with D perhaps matching TRBD1 (5 bases). The V gene lost 1 base and the J gene lost 3 bases, with 7 bases spanning the gap. The CDR3 totals 14 residues. Germline V gives CDR1 KGHSH, CDR2 LQKENI. The DNA for the CDR3 is TGTGCCAGCTCACCACAAGGGGACAATCAGCCCCAGCATTTT. Amino acid sequence: CASSPQGDNQPQHF.

The chain couples TRBV9 to TRBJ2-5; D is unresolved. Trimming took off 0 bases at V and 0 bases at J, with 3 bases between the two ends. The CDR3 loop spans 13 amino acids. CDR1 and CDR2 from the germline V gene are SGDLS and YYNGEE. The CDR3 sequence is CASSVANQETQYF. The DNA for the CDR3 is TGTGCCAGCAGCGTAGCTAACCAAGAGACCCAGTACTTC.

In DNA, the CDR3 is TGTGCCAGTAGGATTGGACTAGCTGGCGAGACCCAGTACTTC. Protein: CASRIGLAGETQYF. The gene calls are TRBV19 and TRBJ2-5; 8 bases agree with TRBD2. With V trimmed by 6 bases and J by 5 bases, 8 bases remained unmatched. Germline V gene lookup returns CDR1 LNHDA and CDR2 SQIVND (reference sequence). This CDR3 spans 14 amino acids.

The rearrangement joins TRBV28 to TRBJ1-2, with D hard to call. Germline CDR1 reads MDHEN; CDR2 reads SYDVKM. This CDR3 has 14 residues. V was clipped by 3 bases and J by 8 bases, with 16 bases between them. The CDR3 DNA reads TGTGCCAGCAGTTTCGGTGGAATTCCCAGGGGCTACACCTTC. Its protein product is CASSFGGIPRGYTF.

J is TRBJ1-5 and V is TRBV6-1; maybe TRBD1 (5 bases). The ends were cut back, 8 bases at V and 0 bases at J, with 8 bases in the middle. This CDR3 spans 13 amino acids. The germline V gene encodes CDR1 MNHNS and CDR2 SASEGT. The CDR3 here is CASRQYSNQPQHF. In nucleotides, the CDR3 is TGTGCCAGCCGACAGTATAGCAATCAGCCCCAGCATTTT.

The V gene is TRBV6-1, the J gene TRBJ2-5, with TRBD1 matching 8 bases. With the DNA end fitting TRBJ2-7 better, the J assignment may be wrong. CDR1 is MNHNS and CDR2 is SASEGT in the germline V gene. This CDR3 comprises 13 residues. CDR3 coding DNA: TGTGCCAGCTCCCGGGACAGGACCTACGAGCAGTACTTC. Its translation is CASSRDRTYEQYF.

The V gene is TRBV7-8, the J gene TRBJ2-5; D not certain. The end of the DNA fits TRBJ2-7 better, so the J call may be wrong. Germline CDR1 is SGHVS and CDR2 is FQNEAQ. There are 12 residues in the CDR3. DNA of the CDR3: TGTGCCAGCAGCTCCCGTTTCTACGAGCAGTACTTC. This codes for CASSSRFYEQYF.

This clone was found a few times. This sequence joins TRBV5-6 and TRBJ1-2, with 7 bases that match TRBD1. Germline CDR1 is SGHDT and CDR2 is YYEEEE. The CDR3 consists of 13 residues. Trimming cost V 0 bases and J 5 bases; bases outside gene matches: 1. The CDR3 DNA reads TGTGCCAGCAGCTTGGCGACAGGGTATGGCTACACCTTC. Translated: CASSLATGYGYTF.

The chain employs TRBV15 and TRBJ2-1, with 8 bases that match TRBD2. J was trimmed by 7 bases and V by 5 bases; bases with no gene match: 13. In germline, CDR1 is LNHNV, CDR2 YYDKDF (reference sequence). This CDR3 has 16 residues. In DNA, the CDR3 is TGTGCCACCAGCTGGATTGACGGGAGGGCCGGTAATGAGCAGTTCTTC. Its translation: CATSWIDGRAGNEQFF.

V and J are TRBV6-1 and TRBJ2-1; 11 bases align to TRBD2. Germline CDR1 reads MNHNS; CDR2 reads SASEGT. This CDR3 spans 17 amino acids. J gave up 4 bases and V 2 bases, and 7 bases lay outside the gene matches. The DNA of the CDR3 is TGTGCCAGCAGTGAATCGTCGACTAGCGGGAATTACAATGAGCAGTTCTTC. Translating gives CASSESSTSGNYNEQFF.

This clone was counted between two and nine times. The chain couples TRBV7-9 to TRBJ2-5; a possible D gene is TRBD1 (5 bases). Trimming took 0 bases from V and 4 from J, leaving 12 bases between them. The CDR3 runs to 15 residues. Germline V lookup: CDR1 SEHNR, CDR2 FQNEAQ (reference sequence). The CDR3 DNA reads as TGTGCCAGCAGCTTAGCTTCGGCAGGGCGAGAGACCCAGTACTTC. This sequence encodes CASSLASAGRETQYF.

Only a few counts were recorded for this clone. The chain carries TRBV7-3 and TRBJ1-1; maybe TRBD1 (5 bases). The germline gives CDR1 SGHTA, CDR2 FQGTGA. V was shortened by 5 bases and J by 3 bases, with 10 bases between the two germline ends. The CDR3 covers 13 residues. The DNA of the CDR3 is TGTGCCAGCAGCCGCGGGGGGGACACTGAAGCTTTCTTT. Protein sequence: CASSRGGDTEAFF. Supplemented by reference TRBV7-3 and TRBJ1-1, the full variable domain reads GAGVSQTPSNKVTEKGKYVELRCDPISGHTALYWYRQSLGQGPEFLIYFQGTGAADDSGLPNDRFFAVRPEGSVSTLKIQRTERGDSAVYLCASSRGGDTEAFFGQGTRLTVV.